This T cell receptor beta chain stems from a study of shared T cell receptors in the human thymus. Generated by immunoSEQ multiplex PCR, the TCRdb table keeps only in-frame clones and is missing some. Here the sample spans around 730,000 clones, roughly 88% being singletons. The data also belong to a second study, concerning human thymus T cells. That report notes: The source of the thymus tissue was resections taken during corrective heart surgery. Thymic and blood repertoires appeared to display a bias in their usage of V and J genes. Related reports documented highly overlapping thymic repertoires among unrelated individuals.

The sequence was obtained from a girl under three years old with a congenital heart defect. Sequencing used thymocytes.

CDR3 DNA sequence: TGTGCCAGCAGTTTCCTCCCTTCCGGTTGGGACTCAACCGGGGAGCTGTTTTTT. The encoded protein is CASSFLPSGWDSTGELFF. V usage is TRBV5-5 and J usage is TRBJ2-2, with D possibly TRBD2 on 6 matching bases. The V gene lost 5 bases and the J gene lost 5 bases, with 25 bases spanning the gap. There are 18 residues in the CDR3. CDR1 is SGHKS and CDR2 is YYEKEE in the germline V gene (reference sequence).